This TCR beta chain comes out of a study of cytomegalovirus exposure and HLA in healthy donors. Study overall: Early released data had about 80 million unique TCRs, all coming from HLA-typed donors.

V lost 2 bases and J lost 5; bases outside the gene matches: 2. The CDR3 spans 13 residues. Germline-derived CDR1 and CDR2 are MNHNY and SVGAGI (reference sequence). Primers included in the PCR were 60 Vbeta and 13 Jbeta primers. Sequencing was performed with immunoSEQ multiplex PCR; in TCRdb, only in-frame clones are kept and a portion is missing. Among about 180,000 clones listed, about 80% were seen once. The chain carries TRBV6-6 and TRBJ1-1, with 7 bases lining up with TRBD1. This sequence originates from a woman in her fifties or sixties in good health and CMV-seronegative. Sequenced material: PBMCs. The CDR3 spells CASSYNRGTEAFF. The CDR3 region has the DNA TGTGCCAGCAGTTACAACAGGGGAACTGAAGCTTTCTTT.